The next 9 T cell receptor beta chains were all read from a single sample in a study of identical twins. Each CDR3 protein is one row after TCRdb ran MiXCR on the 5' RACE reads. The sample carries approximately 1.8 million distinct CDR3 sequences, about 32% recorded once. Source material: cord blood. The source is a newborn girl in good health.

The chain links TRBV20-1 to TRBJ2-5, with 7 positions matching TRBD2. Losses at the gene ends were 1 base for V and 11 bases for J; bases not matched to a gene: 19. CDR1 is DFQATT and CDR2 is SNEGSKA in the germline V gene (reference sequence). CDR3 size: 16 residues. Here the CDR3 reads CSARGGIGLDRNEQYF. The CDR3, as DNA: TGCAGTGCTAGAGGGGGAATCGGACTAGATCGTAATGAGCAGTACTTC.

This clonotype has ten or more counts. The chain has TRBV28 and TRBJ2-7, with TRBD2 identical over 8 bases. CDR3 size: 13 residues. The V segment lost 2 bases and the J segment 5 bases; nucleotides outside the gene matches: 2. The germline V gene has CDR1 MDHEN and CDR2 SYDVKM. This CDR3 reads CASSLAGGHEQYF. DNA of the CDR3: TGTGCCAGCAGTTTAGCGGGAGGCCACGAGCAGTACTTC.

The V and J genes are TRBV24-1 and TRBJ2-7; 9 bases are a match to TRBD1. Germline CDR1 and CDR2: KGHDR and SFDVKD. V shed 3 bases and J 2 bases; nucleotides not matched to a gene: 1. The CDR3 has 14 amino acids. The DNA for the CDR3 is TGTGCCACCAGTGATGGACAGGGGACCTACGAGCAGTACTTC. Residues: CATSDGQGTYEQYF.

The chain is built from TRBV7-2 and TRBJ1-4; the match to TRBD1 covers 7 bases. CDR3 length equals 15 residues. Germline CDR1 SGHTA, CDR2 FQGNSA. With 5 bases clipped from V and 12 bases from J, the junction kept 15 bases outside the gene matches. The chain's CDR3 is CASSLGGTVRKELFF. DNA for the CDR3: TGTGCCAGCAGCCTAGGCGGGACAGTCCGGAAAGAACTGTTTTTT. Full variable domain (rest looked up from reference TRBV7-2 and TRBJ1-4): GAGVSQSPSNKVTEKGKDVELRCDPISGHTALYWYRQSLGQGLEFLIYFQGNSAPDKSGLPSDRFSAERTGGSVSTLTIQRTQQEDSAVYLCASSLGGTVRKELFFGSGTQLSVL.

J is TRBJ2-4 and V is TRBV28; no reliable D call. Trimming took 7 bases from V and 3 from J, leaving 10 bases between them. This CDR3 comprises 13 residues. Germline V gene data show CDR1 as MDHEN and CDR2 as SYDVKM. The CDR3 region is CASTGAHKNIQYF. Here the CDR3 DNA reads TGTGCCAGCACCGGAGCCCACAAAAACATTCAGTACTTC.

This clonotype was counted between two and nine times. For the CDR3, the DNA is TGTGCCAGCAGCCAAGAGGGCCAGGGTGGGGCCAACGTCCTGACTTTC. Its protein product is CASSQEGQGGANVLTF. The chain carries TRBV3-1 and TRBJ2-6; tentative D call: TRBD1 (5 bases). Trimming took off 0 bases at V and 3 bases at J, with 9 bases between the two ends. The CDR3 is 16 residues long. Per germline, CDR1 LGHDT and CDR2 YNNKEL (reference sequence).

About this clonotype itself: One junction end disagrees with the germline gene, perhaps due to a read error. This rearrangement joins TRBV6-6 to TRBJ2-1; perhaps TRBD2 as D (5 bases). The germline CDR1 and CDR2 sequences are MNHNY and SVGAGI (reference sequence). This CDR3 comprises 13 residues. CDR3 amino acids: CASRDSSDNEQFF. Here the CDR3 DNA reads TGTGCCAGCCGGGATAGCTCCGACAATGAGCAGTTCTTC.

In its sample, this clonotype was seen a few times. The chain couples TRBV11-2 to TRBJ1-1, with TRBD1 as a possible D gene (5 bases). CDR3 length: 15 residues. CDR1 is SGHAT, CDR2 FQNNGV, per germline. V dropped 1 base and J dropped 4 bases, with 13 bases sitting between them. The CDR3 nucleotides are TGTGCCAGCAGCTTAGGACCGGGACTCACCACTGAAGCTTTCTTT. Protein: CASSLGPGLTTEAFF.

As for this clonotype: A much larger clone differs from this one at a single base, so this may be a read error. The rearrangement links TRBV7-9 to TRBJ2-7; D is possibly TRBD1 (6 bases). Germline-derived CDR1 and CDR2 are SEHNR and FQNEAQ (reference sequence). This CDR3 region has 14 residues. V dropped 3 bases and J dropped 10 bases, with 19 bases sitting between them. CDR3 DNA sequence: TGTGCCAGCAGCTTTAGGACAGATCAAGAGGCCCAGTACTTC. Protein product: CASSFRTDQEAQYF.